The clone carrying this T cell receptor (beta chain) occurred many times. Its matching antigen is unknown. These data belong to a study of neurological immune-mediated disorders. Findings of the study overall: Phylogenetic analysis grouped 18 of 34 multiple sclerosis patients' repertoires together, suggesting a possible repertoire signature. None of the CDR3 amino acid sequences of expanded clones were shared across subjects, and this suggested private repertoires in all groups.

Germline CDR1 is LGHNA and CDR2 is YSLEER. Trimming took 2 bases from V and 7 from J; bases not matched to a gene: 5. This CDR3 comprises 14 residues. Over 200 million TCR-beta sequences from 15-18 subjects came out of each sequencing run. From the 5' RACE reads, TCRdb called clonotypes with MiXCR, one entry per CDR3 protein. The sample holds 35,000 to 50,000 distinct CDR3 sequences, about 2.3% seen once. The specimen sequenced was PBMCs. The chain recombines TRBV4-3 with TRBJ1-2; 9 bases line up with TRBD1. This receptor was identified in a man in his forties or fifties with multiple sclerosis. In DNA, the CDR3 is TGCGCCAGCAGCCAAAACAGGGGGCTGGGTGGCTACACCTTC. It codes for CASSQNRGLGGYTF.